A single sample gave rise to the 7 T cell receptor beta chains below, sequenced in a study of technical replicates of blood from a handful of donors. Clones were read by immunoSEQ multiplex PCR, and TCRdb kept only the in-frame ones, dropping some. Seen here are around 13,000 clones, 85% to 95% observed once, and the top ten hold around 7.4%. Sequencing was done on a sample of PBMCs. These receptor sequences come from a human donor in good health.

The chain joins TRBV29-1 to TRBJ1-5; D is ambiguous. Germline lookup yields CDR1 SQVTM and CDR2 ANQGSEA. V shed 4 bases and J shed 1 base, with 11 bases lying between them. The CDR3 totals 14 residues. Here the CDR3 DNA reads TGCAGCGTTGGACATGACATCAGCAATCAGCCCCAGCATTTT. Translated, it gives CSVGHDISNQPQHF.

The chain combines TRBV5-4 with TRBJ2-3, with D unclear. Trimming stripped 1 base from V and 5 bases from J, with 11 bases between. The CDR3 covers 14 residues. The germline CDR1 and CDR2 sequences are SGHNT and YYREEE (reference sequence). The CDR3 is CASSLWSGLDTQYF. CDR3 DNA: TGTGCCAGCAGCTTGTGGTCCGGGTTAGATACGCAGTATTTT.

This clone was observed once. The rearrangement links TRBV7-6 to TRBJ2-7, with D perhaps TRBD2 (7 bases). V lost 5 bases, J lost 2 bases, and 16 bases lay in between. Germline V CDR1 and CDR2: SGHVS, FNYEAQ. This CDR3 region has 15 residues. The CDR3 DNA sequence: TGTGCCAGCAGCAAGTTTGGAGGGGGGGCCTACGAGCAGTACTTC. Encoded protein: CASSKFGGGAYEQYF.

This chain links TRBV28 with TRBJ2-1, with 10 bases lining up with TRBD1. The trim removed 6 bases at V and 6 bases at J, leaving 11 bases unmatched. In germline, CDR1 is MDHEN, CDR2 SYDVKM. This CDR3 has 16 amino acids. The CDR3 coding sequence is TGTGCCAGCAGGGGCGCCGGGACAGGGGCATCCAATGAGCAGTTCTTC. Amino acid sequence: CASRGAGTGASNEQFF. Using reference TRBV28 and TRBJ2-1 for the parts outside the CDR3, the full variable domain is DVKVTQSSRYLVKRTGEKVFLECVQDMDHENMFWYRQDPGLGLRLIYFSYDVKMKEKGDIPEGYSVSREKKERFSLILESASTNQTSMYLCASRGAGTGASNEQFFGPGTRLTVL.

J is TRBJ2-1 and V is TRBV30; a weak D match, TRBD2 (5 bases). Germline V gene lookup returns CDR1 GTSNPN and CDR2 SVGIG (reference sequence). This CDR3 region has 15 residues. V was pared by 4 bases and J by 0 bases, with 13 bases between. As DNA, the CDR3 is TGTGCCTGGATCGGAGGCTCCAGCTCCTACAATGAGCAGTTCTTC. The encoded protein is CAWIGGSSSYNEQFF. The entire variable domain, with the rest obtained from reference TRBV30 and TRBJ2-1, is as follows: SQTIHQWPATLVQPVGSPLSLECTVEGTSNPNLYWYRQAAGRGLQLLFYSVGIGQISSEVPQNLSASRPQDRQFILSSKKLLLSDSGFYLCAWIGGSSSYNEQFFGPGTRLTVL.

This chain uses TRBV30 with TRBJ2-7, with D unclear. Trimming pared 3 bases from V and 3 bases from J, leaving 6 bases between. The CDR3 is 11 amino acids. Per the germline V gene, CDR1 is GTSNPN and CDR2 is SVGIG (reference sequence). In DNA form, the CDR3 reads TGTGCCTGGAGGTTACACTACGAGCAGTACTTC. Its translation is CAWRLHYEQYF.

This chain connects TRBV9 to TRBJ2-1; D might be TRBD1 (6 bases). Between the trimmed V and J ends, which lost 5 bases and 10 bases, there was a span of 16 bases. The CDR3 is made up of 13 amino acids. Germline lookup yields CDR1 SGDLS and CDR2 YYNGEE. The CDR3 nucleotides read TGTGCCAGCAGTGAAACAGCCGGGACAGAGCAGTTCTTC. Its protein product is CASSETAGTEQFF. Combining the CDR3 with reference TRBV9 and TRBJ2-1 gives the whole variable domain DSGVTQTPKHLITATGQRVTLRCSPRSGDLSVYWYQQSLDQGLQFLIQYYNGEERAKGNILERFSAQQFPDLHSELNLSSLELGDSALYFCASSETAGTEQFFGPGTRLTVL.